This entry concerns a single T cell receptor (beta chain). This sample stems from a study of cytomegalovirus exposure and HLA in healthy donors. Primers: 60 Vbeta forward and 13 Jbeta reverse. TCRdb's copy holds only in-frame clones and misses some; the assay was immunoSEQ multiplex PCR. The sample has some 190,000 clones; 65% to 85% are singletons. V dropped 5 bases and J dropped 2 bases, with 10 bases sitting between them. Germline V CDR1 and CDR2: MNHEY, SVGAGI. The CDR3 length is 14 residues. V is TRBV6-5 and J is TRBJ1-3, with D possibly being TRBD1 (6 bases). Sequences were obtained from PBMCs. The clonotype comes from a boy aged 2 to 9 in good health and CMV-seronegative. The CDR3 protein is CASSPRTAGNTIYF. CDR3 bases: TGTGCCAGCAGTCCTCGGACAGCTGGAAACACCATATATTTT.